Following are 15 T cell receptor beta chains from one sample sequenced in a study of post-analysis software for immune sequencing data (dated by TCRdb to about 2015). Broader findings and caveats from the paper: Significantly higher frequencies in patients than in controls were found for five TRBV segments, including TRBV5-6, TRBV5-1 and TRBV20-1.

For these receptors, no antigen is known. The library was generated by PCR. Sequencing relied on an Illumina HiSeq 2500. To reduce PCR and sequencing biases, unique molecular identifiers were incorporated into the TCR beta cDNA libraries. TCRdb reprocessed the public reads (quality trimming at Q25 with fastp, clone calling with MiXCR) and kept in-frame beta chains. When rows share a CDR3 protein, they turn into one entry using the most common DNA and genes. The sample table contains roughly 170,000 distinct CDR3 sequences; only one count was recorded for around 28% of them. The top ten constitute approximately 1.6% of the sample. Sequenced: blood. These TCRs come from a girl aged 10-17 years with multiple sclerosis.

This clonotype occurred a few times. The chain uses TRBV6-5 and TRBJ1-5, with D possibly being TRBD1 (5 bases). CDR1 MNHEY and CDR2 SVGAGI come from the germline V gene. V lost 6 bases and J lost 11, with 23 bases in between. The CDR3 has 15 residues. CDR3 protein: CASRPSGGTVVAQHF. The CDR3, as DNA: TGTGCCAGCAGGCCGAGTGGGGGAACGGTTGTGGCCCAGCATTTT.

Only one count was recorded for this clonotype. One end of the junction varies from germline; a read error may be responsible. V usage is TRBV7-7 and J usage is TRBJ2-1; D unclear. This CDR3 region has 15 residues. Germline V gene sequence: CDR1 SSHAT, CDR2 FNYEAQ (reference sequence). The CDR3 protein is CASSPSMSSYNEQFF. The CDR3 nucleotides read TGTGCTAGCAGCCCTAGTATGAGCTCCTACAATGAGCAGTTCTTC.

This clonotype was counted only a few times. The chain links TRBV6-5 to TRBJ1-2; the D is unclear. The CDR3 loop spans 13 amino acids. Per germline, CDR1 MNHEY and CDR2 SVGAGI. Between the trimmed V and J ends, which lost 6 bases and 9 bases, there was a span of 17 bases. DNA of the CDR3: TGTGCCAGCAGCCCGGGGATGGGAGGTAGCTACACCTTC. The encoded protein is CASSPGMGGSYTF.

The V gene is TRBV28, the J gene TRBJ1-2; D uncertain. V lost 2 bases to trimming and J lost 6 bases, with 16 bases between them. Germline CDR1 reads MDHEN; CDR2 reads SYDVKM. CDR3 length equals 15 residues. The CDR3 loop reads CASSLRWVRGHGYTF. The CDR3 DNA follows: TGTGCCAGCAGTTTAAGATGGGTCAGAGGCCATGGCTACACCTTC.

For this clonotype: One end of the junction is discordant with germline, which a read error may explain. The chain joins TRBV20-1 to TRBJ1-1; D is undetermined. This CDR3 is 13 amino acids long. Germline CDR1 reads DFQATT; CDR2 reads SNEGSKA (reference sequence). CDR3 bases: TGCAGTGCTGGAGATTACCGGGAAACTGAAGCTTTCTTT. This gives the protein CSAGDYRETEAFF.

This clonotype was recorded at least ten times. This chain joins TRBV7-8 and TRBJ2-7, with D perhaps TRBD2 (5 bases). There are 13 residues in the CDR3. The germline V and J ends were trimmed by 1 base and 3 bases, with 7 bases remaining between them. The germline V gene encodes CDR1 SGHVS and CDR2 FQNEAQ. CDR3 sequence reads: CASSLGGVYEQYF. CDR3 nucleotides: TGTGCCAGCAGCTTAGGGGGAGTCTACGAGCAGTACTTC.

This clonotype occurred a few times. The chain employs TRBV12-3 or TRBV12-4 and TRBJ1-2; possible D gene TRBD1, 5 bases. This CDR3 is 12 amino acids long. V was trimmed by 5 bases and J by 12 bases, leaving 16 bases between them. CDR3 amino acids: CASSAGTGGHTF. The DNA of the CDR3 is TGTGCCAGCAGTGCCGGGACCGGCGGCCACACCTTC.

On this clonotype itself: This may arise from a read error, as a much more abundant clone is one base away. The chain couples TRBV10-2 to TRBJ1-1; no firm D call. The CDR3 covers 15 residues. Germline CDR1 and CDR2: WSHSY and SAAADI. CDR3 region: CAGSESGLTNTEAFF. CDR3 DNA: TGCGCCGGCAGTGAGTCTGGTCTTACAAACACTGAAGCTTTCTTT.

The rearrangement uses TRBV6-6 and TRBJ1-5, with unresolved D. The CDR3 is 14 residues long. Per germline, CDR1 MNHNY and CDR2 SVGAGI (reference sequence). Trimming left V 5 bases short and J 2 bases short, with 10 bases between. The CDR3 sequence: CASSLGPGNQPQHF. Here the CDR3 DNA reads TGTGCCAGCAGTCTTGGTCCCGGCAATCAGCCCCAGCATTTT.

Ten or more counts support this clonotype. The gene calls are TRBV6-5 and TRBJ1-2, with D maybe TRBD1 (5 bases). From germline, CDR1 is MNHEY and CDR2 SVGAGI. CDR3 length: 10 residues. Trimming took off 9 bases at V and 6 bases at J, with 8 bases between the two ends. CDR3 DNA sequence: TGTGCCAGGCTGACAGATGGCTACACCTTC. Translating it yields CARLTDGYTF.

This chain uses TRBV10-3 with TRBJ1-5; 8 bases are a match to TRBD1. Looked up from germline, CDR1 is ENHRY and CDR2 is SYGVKD. Unmatched junction bases numbered 7, after V lost 6 bases and J lost 3 bases. The CDR3 covers 15 residues. This CDR3 reads CAISHDRGHNQPQHF. Written as DNA, the CDR3 is TGTGCCATCAGCCACGACAGGGGTCACAATCAGCCCCAGCATTTT.

The table lists this clonotype with a few counts. V usage is TRBV27 and J usage is TRBJ2-5; 9 positions match TRBD2. V dropped 3 bases and J dropped 2; count of bases not matched to a gene: 4. CDR1 MNHEY and CDR2 SMNVEV come from the germline V gene (reference sequence). The CDR3 length is 15 residues. CDR3 loop: CASSFSGSPQETQYF. CDR3 DNA: TGTGCCAGCAGTTTTAGCGGGAGCCCTCAAGAGACCCAGTACTTC.

This clonotype was observed at least ten times. V gene TRBV5-1 combines with J gene TRBJ2-5; D might be TRBD1 or TRBD2, each matching 5 bases. The CDR3 length is 14 residues. V was cut by 4 bases and J by 5 bases, with 15 bases left in between. CDR1 is SGHRS, CDR2 YFSETQ, per germline. CDR3 region: CASSPVGVEETQYF. The DNA of the CDR3 is TGCGCCAGCAGCCCCGTGGGGGTCGAGGAGACCCAGTACTTC.

This clonotype was picked up many times. The genes are TRBV20-1 and TRBJ2-7, with 8 bases that match TRBD2. The CDR3 extends over 15 amino acids. The germline CDR1 and CDR2 sequences are DFQATT and SNEGSKA (reference sequence). The ends lost 5 bases at V and 0 bases at J; junction bases unmatched: 9. DNA of the CDR3: TGCAGTGCTGGGCTAACTAGCGGACCCTCCTACGAGCAGTACTTC. Its translation is CSAGLTSGPSYEQYF.

This clonotype occurred many times. V usage is TRBV12-3 or TRBV12-4 and J usage is TRBJ1-2; D possibly corresponds to TRBD1 (5 bases). This CDR3 has 14 amino acids. V dropped 1 base and J dropped 13 bases, with 19 bases sitting between them. The CDR3 region has the DNA TGTGCCAGCAGTTTAGAAGGGGTTCCCTATGGTTGCACCTTC. This codes for CASSLEGVPYGCTF.